The 7 T cell receptor beta chains presented below share a single source sample, sequenced in a study of patients and donors after allogeneic stem cell transplantation. TCRdb processed the RT-PCR reads anew with MiXCR; each CDR3 protein has one entry. Of some 960,000 distinct CDR3 sequences listed, around 17% were seen once; the top ten hold roughly 6.4%. What was sequenced was blood, either unsorted or a sorted T cell fraction (not recorded which). The receptors stem from a human donor who was either an allogeneic HSCT recipient or a stem cell or donor lymphocyte infusion donor (not recorded which). It is not recorded whose cells these are; they may come from a transplant donor.

The table lists this clonotype with a few counts. CDR3 protein: CASSLRSGGAYEQFF. CDR3 nucleotide sequence: TGCGCCAGCAGCTTGAGGTCAGGGGGCGCTTACGAGCAGTTCTTC. The J gene is TRBJ2-1, the V gene TRBV5-1, with TRBD1 matching 8 bases. The V gene end was trimmed by 1 base and the J gene end by 10 bases; junction bases not matched to a gene: 10. The CDR3 loop spans 15 amino acids. In germline, CDR1 is SGHRS, CDR2 YFSETQ.

This chain links TRBV20-1 with TRBJ1-6, with 8 bases lining up with TRBD1. This CDR3 contains 14 residues. The ends lost 4 bases at V and 10 bases at J; junction bases unmatched: 9. Looked up from germline, CDR1 is DFQATT and CDR2 is SNEGSKA (reference sequence). The CDR3 reads CSAKDRATKSPLHF. In DNA form, the CDR3 reads TGCAGTGCTAAGGACAGGGCCACAAAGTCACCCCTCCACTTT.

This clonotype was found a few times. V and J are TRBV4-1 and TRBJ1-1, with 8 bases matching TRBD1. The CDR3 loop spans 13 amino acids. With 1 base clipped from V and 11 bases from J, the junction kept 6 bases outside the gene matches. Germline assignment: CDR1 MGHRA and CDR2 YSYEKL. In DNA, the CDR3 is TGCGCCAGCAGCCAAGTACTGACAGGGGCGGCTTTCTTT. It encodes CASSQVLTGAAFF.

The rearrangement joins TRBV9 to TRBJ2-2; 14 bases map to TRBD2. The CDR3 spans 17 residues. V shed 4 bases and J 6 bases; nucleotides not matched to a gene: 8. Looked up from germline, CDR1 is SGDLS and CDR2 is YYNGEE. The CDR3 spells CASSPTRLAGGAGELFF. The CDR3 DNA sequence: TGTGCCAGCAGCCCGACAAGACTAGCGGGAGGGGCCGGGGAGCTGTTTTTT.

This chain joins TRBV7-2 and TRBJ2-1, with D perhaps matching TRBD2 (5 bases). V was clipped by 3 bases and J by 9 bases, with 9 bases between them. This CDR3 has 12 amino acids. Germline V gives CDR1 SGHTA, CDR2 FQGNSA. This chain's CDR3 is CASSFPAGEQFF. DNA for the CDR3: TGTGCCAGCAGCTTCCCCGCGGGTGAGCAGTTCTTC.

This clonotype was counted only a few times. The chain is built from TRBV5-1 and TRBJ1-4, with TRBD1 as a possible D gene (5 bases). Germline V gene data show CDR1 as SGHRS and CDR2 as YFSETQ. V lost 3 bases and J lost 5, with 11 bases in between. CDR3 size: 14 residues. The CDR3 DNA sequence: TGCGCCAGCAGCTCTTCATGGGGGAATGAAAAACTGTTTTTT. It encodes CASSSSWGNEKLFF.

This chain uses TRBV27 with TRBJ1-2; maybe TRBD1 (5 bases). Trimming took off 3 bases at V and 4 bases at J, with 12 bases between the two ends. The germline V gene encodes CDR1 MNHEY and CDR2 SMNVEV (reference sequence). There are 14 residues in the CDR3. The CDR3 sequence: CASSFLRGSYGYTF. Written as DNA, the CDR3 is TGTGCCAGCAGTTTCCTTCGGGGGTCCTATGGCTACACCTTC.